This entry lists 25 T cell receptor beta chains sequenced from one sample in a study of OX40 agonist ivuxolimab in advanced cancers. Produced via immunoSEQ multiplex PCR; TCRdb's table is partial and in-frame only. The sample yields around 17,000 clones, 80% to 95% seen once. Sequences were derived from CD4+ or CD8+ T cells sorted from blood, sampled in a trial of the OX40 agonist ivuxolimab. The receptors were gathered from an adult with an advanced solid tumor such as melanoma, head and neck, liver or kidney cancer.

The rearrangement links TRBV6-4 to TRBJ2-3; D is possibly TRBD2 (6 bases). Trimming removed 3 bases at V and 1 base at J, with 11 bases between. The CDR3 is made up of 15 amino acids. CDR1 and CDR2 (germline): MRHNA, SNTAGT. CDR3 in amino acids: CASSEWDSGTDTQYF. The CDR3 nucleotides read TGTGCCAGCAGTGAGTGGGACTCAGGCACAGATACGCAGTATTTT.

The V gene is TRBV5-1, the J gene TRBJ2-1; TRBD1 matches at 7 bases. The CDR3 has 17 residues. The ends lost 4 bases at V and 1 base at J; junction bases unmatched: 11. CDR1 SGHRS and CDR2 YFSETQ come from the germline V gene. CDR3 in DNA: TGCGCCAGCAGCCCCCGGACCGACAGGGAGTCCTACAATGAGCAGTTCTTC. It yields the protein CASSPRTDRESYNEQFF.

The CDR3 nucleotides read TGTGCCAGCAGCTTCGGACTCCAGCGGTTCTTC. Its translation: CASSFGLQRFF. This chain links TRBV5-4 with TRBJ2-1; maybe TRBD2 (5 bases). Trimming cost V 2 bases and J 15 bases, with 12 bases left between them. From germline, CDR1 is SGHNT and CDR2 YYREEE (reference sequence). The CDR3 has 11 amino acids.

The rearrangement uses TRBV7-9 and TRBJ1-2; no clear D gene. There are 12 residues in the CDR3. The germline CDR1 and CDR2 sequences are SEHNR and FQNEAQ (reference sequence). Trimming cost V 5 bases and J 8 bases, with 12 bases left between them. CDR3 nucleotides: TGTGCCAGCAGCAATGACGGGTGGGGCTACACCTTC. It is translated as CASSNDGWGYTF.

CDR3 region: CASSEYITGPNEQFF. In DNA form, the CDR3 reads TGTGCCAGCAGTGAATATATAACAGGGCCTAATGAGCAGTTCTTC. This chain links TRBV25-1 with TRBJ2-1; possibly TRBD1 for D (6 bases). CDR1 is MGHDK, CDR2 SYGVNS, per germline. The CDR3 is made up of 15 amino acids. V gave up 0 bases and J gave up 7 bases, with 13 bases separating them.

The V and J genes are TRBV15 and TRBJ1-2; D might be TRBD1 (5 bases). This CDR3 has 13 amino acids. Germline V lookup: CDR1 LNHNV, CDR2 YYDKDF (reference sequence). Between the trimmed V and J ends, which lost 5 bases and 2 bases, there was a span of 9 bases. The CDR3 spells CATSPGGNYGYTF. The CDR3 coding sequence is TGTGCCACCAGCCCGGGGGGGAACTATGGCTACACCTTC.

The CDR3 protein is CASSQDAGGGGTDSPLHF. For the CDR3, the DNA is TGTGCCAGCAGCCAAGATGCCGGGGGAGGGGGAACTGATTCACCCCTCCACTTT. The chain links TRBV4-2 to TRBJ1-6, with a weak D call TRBD1 (6 bases). This CDR3 spans 18 amino acids. Germline loops: CDR1 LGHNA, CDR2 YNFKEQ. V was trimmed by 0 bases and J by 8 bases, leaving 20 bases between them.

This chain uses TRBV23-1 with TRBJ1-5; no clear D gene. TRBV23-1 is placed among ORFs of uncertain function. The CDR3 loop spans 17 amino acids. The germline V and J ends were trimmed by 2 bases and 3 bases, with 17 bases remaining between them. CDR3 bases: TGCGCCAGCAGTCAACAGGTCTGCCGGACGCTCAATCAGCCCCAGCATTTT. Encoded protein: CASSQQVCRTLNQPQHF.

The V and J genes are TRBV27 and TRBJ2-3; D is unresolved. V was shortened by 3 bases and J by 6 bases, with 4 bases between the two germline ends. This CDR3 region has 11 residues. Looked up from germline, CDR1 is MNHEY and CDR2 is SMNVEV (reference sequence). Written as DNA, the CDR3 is TGTGCCAGCAGTTTGAGGGATACGCAGTATTTT. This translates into CASSLRDTQYF.

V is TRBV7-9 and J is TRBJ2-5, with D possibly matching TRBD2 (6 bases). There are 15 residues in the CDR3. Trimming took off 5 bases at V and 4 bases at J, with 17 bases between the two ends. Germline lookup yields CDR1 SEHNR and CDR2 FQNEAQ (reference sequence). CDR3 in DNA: TGTGCCAGCAGCCAAGTAGGCGGGAACGGAGAGACCCAGTACTTC. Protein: CASSQVGGNGETQYF.

This CDR3 is CASSPGRTVDEQYF. The DNA for the CDR3 is TGTGCCAGCAGCCCCGGGAGGACAGTTGACGAGCAGTACTTC. This chain connects TRBV13 to TRBJ2-7; tentative D call: TRBD2 (7 bases). V was clipped by 5 bases and J by 5 bases, with 16 bases between them. From germline, CDR1 is PRHDT and CDR2 FYEKMQ (reference sequence). This CDR3 is 14 amino acids long.

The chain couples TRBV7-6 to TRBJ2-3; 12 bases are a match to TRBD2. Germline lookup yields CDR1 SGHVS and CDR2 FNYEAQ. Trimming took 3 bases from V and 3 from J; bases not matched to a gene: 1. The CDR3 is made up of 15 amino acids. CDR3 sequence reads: CASSFTSGRTDTQYF. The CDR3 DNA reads TGTGCCAGCAGCTTCACTAGCGGGAGGACAGATACGCAGTATTTT.

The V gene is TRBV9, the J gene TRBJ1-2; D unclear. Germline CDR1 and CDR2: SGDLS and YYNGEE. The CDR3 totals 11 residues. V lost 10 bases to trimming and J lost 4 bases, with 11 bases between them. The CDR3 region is CASRGGYGYTF. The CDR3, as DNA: TGTGCCTCGCGGGGAGGCTATGGCTACACCTTC.

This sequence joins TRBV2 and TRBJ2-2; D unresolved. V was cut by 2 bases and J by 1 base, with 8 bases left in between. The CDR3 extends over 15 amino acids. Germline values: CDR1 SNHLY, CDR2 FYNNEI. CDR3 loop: CASSERPENTGELFF. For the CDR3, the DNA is TGTGCCAGCAGTGAACGGCCCGAGAACACCGGGGAGCTGTTTTTT.

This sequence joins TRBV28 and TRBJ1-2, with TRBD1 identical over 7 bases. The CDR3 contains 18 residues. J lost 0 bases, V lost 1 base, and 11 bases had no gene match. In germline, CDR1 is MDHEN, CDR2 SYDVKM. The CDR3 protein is CASSLSITGTETNYGYTF. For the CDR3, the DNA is TGTGCCAGCAGTTTATCCATAACAGGGACAGAAACTAACTATGGCTACACCTTC.

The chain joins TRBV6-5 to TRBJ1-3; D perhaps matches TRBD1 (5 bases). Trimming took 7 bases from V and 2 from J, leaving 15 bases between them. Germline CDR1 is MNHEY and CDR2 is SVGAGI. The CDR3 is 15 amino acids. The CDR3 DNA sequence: TGTGCCAGCACCCATGGGGGGACTACTGGAAACACCATATATTTT. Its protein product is CASTHGGTTGNTIYF.

The CDR3 sequence is CASSLGGYYEQYF. The CDR3 coding sequence is TGTGCCAGCAGCTTAGGCGGGTACTACGAGCAGTACTTC. The V gene is TRBV13, the J gene TRBJ2-7; no firm D call. This CDR3 has 13 residues. Germline V CDR1 and CDR2: PRHDT, FYEKMQ (reference sequence). Trimming cost V 0 bases and J 3 bases, with 6 bases left between them.

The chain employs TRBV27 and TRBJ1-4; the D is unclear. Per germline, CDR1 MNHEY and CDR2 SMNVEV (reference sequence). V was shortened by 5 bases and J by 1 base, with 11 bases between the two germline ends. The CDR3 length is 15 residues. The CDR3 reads CASSPTPRTNEKLFF. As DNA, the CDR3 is TGTGCCAGCAGTCCAACACCACGAACTAATGAAAAACTGTTTTTT.

The CDR3 DNA sequence: TGCGCCAGCAGGGGAGTGGGATATGAAGATACGCAGTATTTT. It translates to CASRGVGYEDTQYF. The chain uses TRBV5-1 and TRBJ2-3; tentative D call: TRBD2 (5 bases). CDR1 is SGHRS and CDR2 is YFSETQ in the germline V gene. The CDR3 is made up of 14 amino acids. V gave up 5 bases and J gave up 5 bases, with 15 bases separating them.

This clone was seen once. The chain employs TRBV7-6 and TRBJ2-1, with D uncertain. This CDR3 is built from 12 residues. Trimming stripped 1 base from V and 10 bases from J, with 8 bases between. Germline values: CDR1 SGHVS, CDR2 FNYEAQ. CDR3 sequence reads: CASSLVLAEQFF. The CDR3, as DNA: TGTGCCAGCAGCTTAGTTTTGGCCGAGCAGTTCTTC.

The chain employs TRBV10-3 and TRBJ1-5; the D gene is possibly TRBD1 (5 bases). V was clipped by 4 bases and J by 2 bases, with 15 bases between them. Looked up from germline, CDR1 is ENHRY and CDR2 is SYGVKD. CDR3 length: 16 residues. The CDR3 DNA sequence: TGTGCCATCAGTGCTCGGGGGTCCGGGGGCAATCAGCCCCAGCATTTT. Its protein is CAISARGSGGNQPQHF.

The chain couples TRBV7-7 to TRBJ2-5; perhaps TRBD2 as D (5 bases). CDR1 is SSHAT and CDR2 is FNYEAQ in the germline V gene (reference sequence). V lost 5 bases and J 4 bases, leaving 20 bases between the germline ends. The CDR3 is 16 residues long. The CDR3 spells CASSPDPGGVGETQYF. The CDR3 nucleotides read TGTGCCAGCAGCCCCGACCCTGGAGGAGTAGGAGAGACCCAGTACTTC.

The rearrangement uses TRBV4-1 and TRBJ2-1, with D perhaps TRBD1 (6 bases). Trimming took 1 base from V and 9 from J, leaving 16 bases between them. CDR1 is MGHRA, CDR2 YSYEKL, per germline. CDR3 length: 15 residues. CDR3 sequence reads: CASSQGLTGLSEQFF. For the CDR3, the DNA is TGCGCCAGCAGCCAAGGTCTCACAGGGCTAAGTGAGCAGTTCTTC.

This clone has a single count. This chain's CDR3 is CASSDDYGGRVVGQPQHF. The CDR3 DNA reads as TGTGCCAGCAGTGATGATTATGGGGGAAGGGTAGTTGGGCAGCCCCAGCATTTT. The chain employs TRBV2 and TRBJ1-5; maybe TRBD1 (5 bases). The CDR3 contains 18 residues. Germline CDR1 SNHLY, CDR2 FYNNEI. V dropped 3 bases and J dropped 7 bases, with 25 bases sitting between them.

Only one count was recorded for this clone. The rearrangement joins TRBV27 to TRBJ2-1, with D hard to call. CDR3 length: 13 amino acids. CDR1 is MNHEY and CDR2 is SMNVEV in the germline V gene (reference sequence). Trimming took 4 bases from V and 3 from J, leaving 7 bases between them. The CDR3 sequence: CASSSFFYNEQFF. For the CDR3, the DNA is TGTGCCAGCAGTTCCTTCTTCTACAATGAGCAGTTCTTC.